Shown below are 27 T cell receptor beta chains from a single sample sequenced in a study (dated by TCRdb to the mid-2010s). Libraries were constructed by RT-PCR. The instrument given in TCRdb is Illumina MiSeq. TCRdb itself trimmed the public reads at Q25 with fastp, ran MiXCR and retained productive beta chains. Rows are combined by CDR3 protein, so each entry shows the most common genes and DNA. The sample table lists hundreds of thousands of distinct CDR3 sequences, 14% of them with a count of one. The ten largest clones capture 3.6% of the sample. Source material: memory CD4+ T cells from blood. Receptor source: a female donor in good health, serving as a healthy control.

The chain joins TRBV5-1 to TRBJ1-2; D is perhaps TRBD1 (6 bases). CDR1 SGHRS and CDR2 YFSETQ come from the germline V gene. The V gene lost 0 bases and the J gene lost 10 bases, with 13 bases spanning the gap. The CDR3 has 13 residues. This CDR3 reads CASSLDRDASYTF. The CDR3 DNA reads TGCGCCAGCAGCTTGGACAGGGACGCTTCCTACACCTTC.

CDR3 DNA sequence: TGTGCCAGCAGCTCAGGAGGCTGGAACCAAGAGACCCAGTACTTC. This sequence encodes CASSSGGWNQETQYF. The chain has TRBV5-8 and TRBJ2-5; tentative D call: TRBD2 (5 bases). CDR1 SGHTS and CDR2 YDEGEE come from the germline V gene. CDR3 length: 15 amino acids. V was clipped by 3 bases and J by 0 bases, with 12 bases between them.

This chain uses TRBV20-1 with TRBJ2-5; 9 bases match TRBD2. Trimming removed 0 bases from V and 3 bases from J; junction bases left unmatched: 11. The CDR3 covers 17 residues. Germline V CDR1 and CDR2: DFQATT, SNEGSKA (reference sequence). In DNA, the CDR3 is TGCAGTGCTAGAGATCGGAAACCTAGCGGGGATAAAGAGACCCAGTACTTC. It is translated as CSARDRKPSGDKETQYF.

This clonotype was detected many times. The CDR3 DNA reads as TGTGCCAGCAGTTTGGGGACTAGCAACGAAAACATTCAGTACTTC. Translating gives CASSLGTSNENIQYF. The chain employs TRBV27 and TRBJ2-4; 9 bases agree with TRBD2. The CDR3 is made up of 15 amino acids. The germline CDR1 and CDR2 sequences are MNHEY and SMNVEV (reference sequence). J lost 5 bases, V lost 3 bases, and 5 bases had no gene match.

There are many counts of this clonotype. This chain links TRBV6-1 with TRBJ2-7, with D possibly being TRBD1 (6 bases). Germline V gene lookup returns CDR1 MNHNS and CDR2 SASEGT. Trimming shortened V by 6 bases and J by 7 bases, and 19 bases separated the two germline ends. The CDR3 has 14 amino acids. The CDR3 coding sequence is TGTGCCAGCAGCCGAACAGGGTCCCTAGGTGAGCAGTACTTC. Protein product: CASSRTGSLGEQYF.

This clonotype was recorded at least ten times. V usage is TRBV29-1 and J usage is TRBJ2-1; 12 bases line up with TRBD2. This CDR3 region has 14 residues. The germline gives CDR1 SQVTM, CDR2 ANQGSEA. The V and J ends lost 4 bases and 9 bases, in that order; junction bases with no gene match: 7. The CDR3 protein is CSVVRLAGAVEQFF. The CDR3 bases are TGCAGCGTTGTAAGACTAGCGGGAGCGGTTGAGCAGTTCTTC.

This clonotype showed up just once. The chain has TRBV24-1 and TRBJ1-5, with D maybe TRBD1 (5 bases). The CDR3 spans 12 residues. The V and J ends lost 7 bases and 6 bases respectively, with 9 bases between them. Germline lookup yields CDR1 KGHDR and CDR2 SFDVKD. CDR3 amino acids: CATSGGPQPQHF. CDR3 in DNA: TGTGCCACCAGCGGGGGTCCTCAGCCCCAGCATTTT.

J is TRBJ2-5 and V is TRBV28; 7 nucleotides match TRBD2. The ends lost 2 bases at V and 4 bases at J; junction bases unmatched: 4. CDR1 and CDR2 from the germline V gene are MDHEN and SYDVKM. The CDR3 totals 14 residues. The CDR3 loop reads CASSLIPSGETQYF. CDR3 DNA: TGTGCCAGCAGTTTAATACCTAGCGGAGAGACCCAGTACTTC.

This clonotype came up a few times. The V gene is TRBV5-1, the J gene TRBJ1-1; D remains unclear. CDR1 and CDR2 from the germline V gene are SGHRS and YFSETQ. The V end was cut by 1 base, the J end by 1 base, with 8 bases between. This CDR3 region has 14 residues. The CDR3 DNA is TGCGCCAGCAGCTTGACAATCAAGAACACTGAAGCTTTCTTT. It codes for CASSLTIKNTEAFF.

This clonotype has a handful of counts. The chain is built from TRBV12-3 or TRBV12-4 and TRBJ2-7, with 10 bases matching TRBD1. The CDR3 has 14 residues. V gave up 6 bases and J gave up 3 bases; unmatched junction bases: 5. The CDR3 nucleotides are TGTGCCAGCAGGACCGGGACAGGGGTCTACGAGCAGTACTTC. Translation gives CASRTGTGVYEQYF.

This clonotype was counted many times. V and J are TRBV4-3 and TRBJ2-1, with TRBD2 identical over 7 bases. The germline gives CDR1 LGHNA, CDR2 YSLEER. Losses at the gene ends were 0 bases for V and 5 bases for J; bases not matched to a gene: 7. The CDR3 runs to 16 residues. For the CDR3, the DNA is TGCGCCAGCAGCCAAGATGATAGCGGGTACAACAATGAGCAGTTCTTC. As protein: CASSQDDSGYNNEQFF.

There are a few counts of this clonotype. This chain links TRBV18 with TRBJ2-3; 11 bases match TRBD2. The V segment lost 2 bases and the J segment 3 bases; nucleotides outside the gene matches: 7. The CDR3 has 17 residues. Germline CDR1 reads KGHSH; CDR2 reads LQKENI. The CDR3 DNA sequence: TGTGCCAGCTCACCATCGGGAGGGACTAGCGGTACAGATACGCAGTATTTT. This sequence encodes CASSPSGGTSGTDTQYF.

The genes are TRBV4-3 and TRBJ2-7; no reliable D call. Deletions cut 0 bases from V and 0 bases from J, with 12 bases between. Germline-derived CDR1 and CDR2 are LGHNA and YSLEER. This CDR3 spans 16 amino acids. The CDR3 nucleotides are TGCGCCAGCAGCCAAGATGGGTTAGTCGCCTCCTACGAGCAGTACTTC. Translated, it gives CASSQDGLVASYEQYF.

This clonotype has a count of ten or more. This chain joins TRBV11-1 and TRBJ1-6, with 8 bases lining up with TRBD1. This CDR3 is 16 amino acids long. Germline V lookup: CDR1 SGHAT, CDR2 FQDESV (reference sequence). After removal of 5 bases from V and 6 bases from J, the junction contained 9 bases not matched to a gene. CDR3 sequence: CASSQGRTGLNSPLHF. CDR3 sequence (DNA): TGTGCCAGCAGCCAAGGGCGGACAGGGCTTAATTCACCCCTCCACTTT.

V usage is TRBV28 and J usage is TRBJ1-5; the match to TRBD1 covers 7 bases. Germline V gene sequence: CDR1 MDHEN, CDR2 SYDVKM. Unmatched junction bases numbered 7, after V lost 2 bases and J lost 6 bases. The CDR3 sequence is 15 residues long. Here the CDR3 reads CASSLAGQRGQPQHF. The CDR3 DNA reads TGTGCCAGCAGTTTAGCGGGACAGCGGGGTCAGCCCCAGCATTTT.

This clonotype was observed at least ten times. The V gene is TRBV7-3, the J gene TRBJ2-2, with D hard to call. Trimming removed 4 bases from V and 4 bases from J, with 7 bases in between. The germline CDR1 and CDR2 sequences are SGHTA and FQGTGA. The CDR3 covers 13 residues. The CDR3 here is CASSSQLTGELFF. DNA for the CDR3: TGTGCCAGCAGCTCCCAACTCACCGGGGAGCTGTTTTTT.

This clonotype was observed many times. The chain has TRBV9 and TRBJ2-1; no definite D call. Germline V CDR1 and CDR2: SGDLS, YYNGEE. With 0 bases removed from V and 7 bases from J, the gap between germline ends came to 14 bases. The CDR3 length is 15 residues. CDR3 region: CASSVGVDFKNEQFF. CDR3 coding DNA: TGTGCCAGCAGCGTAGGTGTAGACTTCAAAAATGAGCAGTTCTTC.

This clonotype was found a few times. The V gene is TRBV5-1, the J gene TRBJ1-1; D call uncertain. Looked up from germline, CDR1 is SGHRS and CDR2 is YFSETQ. The germline V and J ends were trimmed by 4 bases and 1 base, with 11 bases remaining between them. The CDR3 is made up of 14 amino acids. This CDR3 reads CASSPTHGNTEAFF. CDR3 bases: TGCGCCAGCAGCCCGACGCATGGGAACACTGAAGCTTTCTTT. Drawing the rest from reference TRBV5-1 and TRBJ1-1, the complete variable domain is KAGVTQTPRYLIKTRGQQVTLSCSPISGHRSVSWYQQTPGQGLQFLFEYFSETQRNKGNFPGRFSGRQFSNSRSEMNVSTLELGDSALYLCASSPTHGNTEAFFGQGTRLTVV.

The chain joins TRBV7-2 to TRBJ2-7; either TRBD1 or TRBD2 may fit D (5 bases each). The V and J ends lost 5 bases and 4 bases respectively, with 15 bases between them. The CDR3 consists of 14 residues. The germline gives CDR1 SGHTA, CDR2 FQGNSA. DNA of the CDR3: TGTGCCAGCAGCCATAGGACAAGCGGATACGAGCAGTACTTC. Its protein is CASSHRTSGYEQYF. Supplemented by reference TRBV7-2 and TRBJ2-7, the full variable domain reads GAGVSQSPSNKVTEKGKDVELRCDPISGHTALYWYRQSLGQGLEFLIYFQGNSAPDKSGLPSDRFSAERTGGSVSTLTIQRTQQEDSAVYLCASSHRTSGYEQYFGPGTRLTVT.

This clonotype occurred a few times. The germline gene is not matched at one end of the junction; a read error may be the cause. The chain carries TRBV5-1 and TRBJ2-3; D is possibly TRBD2 (6 bases). In germline, CDR1 is SGHRS, CDR2 YFSETQ. This CDR3 is built from 16 residues. This chain's CDR3 is CSSSLELARKGDTQYF. In nucleotides, the CDR3 is TGCTCCAGCAGCTTGGAACTAGCTCGAAAGGGAGATACGCAGTATTTT.

This clonotype was observed a few times. V gene TRBV7-9 combines with J gene TRBJ2-7; TRBD2 agrees at 9 bases. Trimming removed 5 bases from V and 5 bases from J; junction bases left unmatched: 10. Germline CDR1 is SEHNR and CDR2 is FQNEAQ (reference sequence). The CDR3 has 15 amino acids. The CDR3 region is CASSRIAGAGNEQYF. The CDR3 DNA sequence: TGTGCCAGCAGCCGCATAGCGGGAGCTGGTAACGAGCAGTACTTC. Drawing the rest from reference TRBV7-9 and TRBJ2-7, the complete variable domain is DTGVSQNPRHKITKRGQNVTFRCDPISEHNRLYWYRQTLGQGPEFLTYFQNEAQLEKSRLLSDRFSAERPKGSFSTLEIQRTEQGDSAMYLCASSRIAGAGNEQYFGPGTRLTVT.

This clonotype has a handful of counts. V and J are TRBV12-5 and TRBJ1-1; D uncertain. V was pared by 1 base and J by 4 bases, with 7 bases between. The length of the CDR3 is 13 residues. Germline V gene lookup returns CDR1 LGHNT and CDR2 FRNRAP. The CDR3 DNA follows: TGTGCTAGTGGTTTGGACGCTCGCACTGAAGCTTTCTTT. Translated, it gives CASGLDARTEAFF.

This clonotype appeared many times. The V call is TRBV12-3 or TRBV12-4, the J call TRBJ1-2, with D unclear. Trimming removed 3 bases from V and 4 bases from J, with 9 bases in between. This CDR3 spans 13 amino acids. The CDR3 nucleotides read TGTGCCAGCAGTTTCAACGGAATCTATGGCTACACCTTC. This translates into CASSFNGIYGYTF.

This rearrangement joins TRBV20-1 to TRBJ1-1; D is uncertain. V was trimmed by 3 bases and J by 3 bases, leaving 14 bases between them. Looked up from germline, CDR1 is DFQATT and CDR2 is SNEGSKA (reference sequence). This CDR3 region has 14 residues. As DNA, the CDR3 is TGCAGTGCTAGCACCGGGTCGTTGGACACTGAAGCTTTCTTT. It encodes CSASTGSLDTEAFF.

This clonotype was observed many times. Written as DNA, the CDR3 is TGTGCCAGCAGCTTCGCCGGGAACAATGAGCAGTTCTTC. Translated, it gives CASSFAGNNEQFF. The genes are TRBV7-2 and TRBJ2-1, with a tentative D call TRBD2 (5 bases). Per germline, CDR1 SGHTA and CDR2 FQGNSA. The V and J ends lost 3 bases and 5 bases respectively, with 8 bases between them. This CDR3 has 13 amino acids. Full variable domain (outside the CDR3, taken from reference TRBV7-2 and TRBJ2-1): GAGVSQSPSNKVTEKGKDVELRCDPISGHTALYWYRQSLGQGLEFLIYFQGNSAPDKSGLPSDRFSAERTGGSVSTLTIQRTQQEDSAVYLCASSFAGNNEQFFGPGTRLTVL.

This clonotype was found a few times. The chain uses TRBV20-1 and TRBJ2-7, with 9 bases that match TRBD2. J was trimmed by 2 bases and V by 4 bases; bases with no gene match: 6. The CDR3 sequence is 14 residues long. Germline-derived CDR1 and CDR2 are DFQATT and SNEGSKA (reference sequence). The CDR3 coding sequence is TGCAGTGCTAAACCAGCGGGAGGCACCTACGAGCAGTACTTC. Translating gives CSAKPAGGTYEQYF.

This clonotype showed up many times. Its ends do not fully match the called genes, so a read error is possible. The chain uses TRBV5-1 and TRBJ1-4; D uncertain. CDR3 length: 14 amino acids. Germline V gene sequence: CDR1 SGHRS, CDR2 YFSETQ. CDR3 residues: CASSLAATNEKLFF. In nucleotides, the CDR3 is TGTGCCAGCAGCTTGGCCGCAACTAATGAAAAACTGTTTTTT.